Shown below are 8 T cell receptor beta chains from a single sample sequenced in a study of Ad26.COV2.S vaccination and SARS-CoV-2 variants. Sequencing was performed with immunoSEQ multiplex PCR; in TCRdb, only in-frame clones are kept and a portion is missing. The sample lists about 350,000 clones; just over 90% were seen once. The specimen was peripheral blood, collected after recovery from COVID-19. The receptors originated from a human donor who had recovered from COVID-19.

In this sample, this clone turned up a few times. J is TRBJ1-1 and V is TRBV5-1; D is ambiguous. Trimming took 4 bases from V and 1 from J, leaving 17 bases between them. This CDR3 is built from 16 residues. Germline CDR1 reads SGHRS; CDR2 reads YFSETQ. CDR3 protein: CASSPSQGLSNTEAFF. The CDR3 DNA reads as TGCGCCAGCAGCCCCAGTCAAGGGCTTTCGAACACTGAAGCTTTCTTT.

This chain connects TRBV5-8 to TRBJ2-5, with D maybe TRBD1 (5 bases). In germline, CDR1 is SGHTS, CDR2 YDEGEE. V was trimmed by 0 bases and J by 4 bases, leaving 13 bases between them. The CDR3 spans 15 residues. The CDR3 bases are TGTGCCAGCAGCTTGGGACAGACATCGGTAGAGACCCAGTACTTC. Amino acid sequence: CASSLGQTSVETQYF. Using reference TRBV5-8 and TRBJ2-5 for the parts outside the CDR3, the full variable domain is EAGVTQSPTHLIKTRGQQATLRCSPISGHTSVYWYQQALGLGLQFLLWYDEGEERNRGNFPPRFSGRQFPNYSSELNVNALELEDSALYLCASSLGQTSVETQYFGPGTRLLVL.

CDR3 region: CASSRETSVSFNEQFF. The CDR3 bases are TGCGCCAGCAGCCGAGAGACTAGCGTAAGCTTCAATGAGCAGTTCTTC. This chain joins TRBV4-1 and TRBJ2-1, with TRBD2 identical over 8 bases. The CDR3 sequence is 16 residues long. V shed 4 bases and J 6 bases; nucleotides not matched to a gene: 11. CDR1 and CDR2 (germline): MGHRA, YSYEKL.

This sequence joins TRBV10-3 and TRBJ2-7, with a possible D match to TRBD2 (6 bases). Per germline, CDR1 ENHRY and CDR2 SYGVKD. CDR3 length: 11 amino acids. Trimming left V 10 bases short and J 6 bases short, with 13 bases between. The CDR3 DNA sequence: TGTGCCACGTTGGAGGGATCCGAGCAGTACTTC. Amino acids: CATLEGSEQYF.

V gene TRBV5-6 combines with J gene TRBJ2-1; TRBD2 matches 7 bases. V lost 0 bases and J lost 4; bases outside the gene matches: 10. Germline CDR1 and CDR2: SGHDT and YYEEEE. This CDR3 comprises 17 residues. CDR3 in amino acids: CASSLEGGLDAYNEQFF. The CDR3 DNA sequence: TGTGCCAGCAGCTTGGAGGGAGGGTTGGATGCGTACAATGAGCAGTTCTTC.

The J gene is TRBJ1-3, the V gene TRBV5-4; D unclear. The V end lost 7 bases, the J end lost 2 bases, and 19 bases lay between the germline ends. Germline values: CDR1 SGHNT, CDR2 YYREEE (reference sequence). The CDR3 has 16 residues. CDR3: CASSPGVKVTGNTIYF. CDR3 DNA: TGTGCCAGCTCCCCCGGGGTAAAGGTCACTGGAAACACCATATATTTT. Full variable domain (outside the CDR3, taken from reference TRBV5-4 and TRBJ1-3): ETGVTQSPTHLIKTRGQQVTLRCSSQSGHNTVSWYQQALGQGPQFIFQYYREEENGRGNFPPRFSGLQFPNYSSELNVNALELDDSALYLCASSPGVKVTGNTIYFGEGSWLTVV.

The J gene is TRBJ2-3, the V gene TRBV24-1; perhaps TRBD1 as D (6 bases). The CDR3 loop spans 13 amino acids. V gave up 3 bases and J gave up 7 bases, with 10 bases separating them. The germline gives CDR1 KGHDR, CDR2 SFDVKD. The CDR3, as DNA: TGTGCCACCAGTGATCACAGGGTTAATACGCAGTATTTT. Encoded protein: CATSDHRVNTQYF.

This rearrangement joins TRBV5-1 to TRBJ1-4; D may be TRBD1 (6 bases). With 0 bases removed from V and 4 bases from J, the gap between germline ends came to 10 bases. Per the germline V gene, CDR1 is SGHRS and CDR2 is YFSETQ. The CDR3 runs 15 residues. The chain's CDR3 is CASSLGTANNEKLFF. In DNA, the CDR3 is TGCGCCAGCAGCTTGGGGACAGCTAATAATGAAAAACTGTTTTTT.